This record concerns one T cell receptor beta chain sequence. The sample is drawn from a study of blood T cell repertoires in COVID-19. The overall study: The United States, Italy and Spain provided the acute and convalescent COVID-19 samples.

Researchers sorted participants into cohorts using their self-reported clinical history. The CDR3 spans 16 residues. Per germline, CDR1 LGHDT and CDR2 YNNKEL (reference sequence). J was trimmed by 4 bases and V by 0 bases; bases with no gene match: 7. The protocol was immunoSEQ multiplex PCR, while the TCRdb copy is restricted to in-frame clones and leaves out a portion. The sample has some 380,000 clones; around 90% are singletons. The TCR was taken from a woman aged 40 to 55 with acute COVID-19. The V call is TRBV3-1 (or the pseudogene TRBV3-2), the J call TRBJ2-3, with 7 bases fitting TRBD2. Sequencing used PBMCs or T cells enriched from blood (not recorded which). CDR3 in DNA: TGTGCCAGCAGCCAAGATAAACTAGCGTGGGCAGATACGCAGTATTTT. It encodes CASSQDKLAWADTQYF.